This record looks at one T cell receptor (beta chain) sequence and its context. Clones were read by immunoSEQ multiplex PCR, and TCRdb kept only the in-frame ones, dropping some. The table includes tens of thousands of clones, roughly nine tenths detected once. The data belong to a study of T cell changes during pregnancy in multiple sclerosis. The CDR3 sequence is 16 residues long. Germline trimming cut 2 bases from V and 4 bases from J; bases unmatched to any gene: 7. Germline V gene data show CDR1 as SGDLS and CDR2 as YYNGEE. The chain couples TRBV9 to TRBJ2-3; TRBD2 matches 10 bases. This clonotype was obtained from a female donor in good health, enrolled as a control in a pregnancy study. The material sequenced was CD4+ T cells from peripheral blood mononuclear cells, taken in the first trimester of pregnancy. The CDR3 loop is CASSVDQRGGADTQYF. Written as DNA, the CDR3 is TGTGCCAGCAGCGTTGATCAGCGGGGGGGGGCAGATACGCAGTATTTT. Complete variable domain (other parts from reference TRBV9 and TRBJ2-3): DSGVTQTPKHLITATGQRVTLRCSPRSGDLSVYWYQQSLDQGLQFLIQYYNGEERAKGNILERFSAQQFPDLHSELNLSSLELGDSALYFCASSVDQRGGADTQYFGPGTRLTVL.